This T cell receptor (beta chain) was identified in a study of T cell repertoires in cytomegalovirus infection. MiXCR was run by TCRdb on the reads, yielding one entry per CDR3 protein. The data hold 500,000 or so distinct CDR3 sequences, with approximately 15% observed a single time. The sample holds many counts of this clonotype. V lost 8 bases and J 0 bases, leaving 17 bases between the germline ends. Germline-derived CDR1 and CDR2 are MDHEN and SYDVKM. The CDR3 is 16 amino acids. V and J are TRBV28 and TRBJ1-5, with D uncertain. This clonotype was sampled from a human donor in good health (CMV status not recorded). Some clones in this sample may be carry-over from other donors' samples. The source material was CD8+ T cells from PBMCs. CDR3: CASSGRRGISNQPQHF. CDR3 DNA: TGTGCCAGCTCCGGGAGACGGGGAATTAGCAATCAGCCCCAGCATTTT.